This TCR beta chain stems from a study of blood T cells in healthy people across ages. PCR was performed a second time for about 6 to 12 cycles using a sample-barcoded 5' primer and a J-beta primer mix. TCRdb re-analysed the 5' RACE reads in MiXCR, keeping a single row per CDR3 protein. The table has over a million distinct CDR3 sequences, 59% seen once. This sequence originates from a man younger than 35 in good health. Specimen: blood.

CDR3 sequence (DNA): TGTGCCAGCAGTTCCTCCAACAGGGGTAACTATGGCTACACCTTC. It yields the protein CASSSSNRGNYGYTF. The gene calls are TRBV6-5 and TRBJ1-2, with 7 nucleotides matching TRBD1. Unmatched junction bases numbered 6, after V lost 4 bases and J lost 1 base. The CDR3 is 15 residues long. CDR1 is MNHEY, CDR2 SVGAGI, per germline.